This is a list of T cell receptor beta chains from one sample in a study of human T cells and chemical hapten exposure. MiXCR, applied by TCRdb to the RACE reads, yields one record per CDR3 protein. The sample includes more than 60,000 distinct CDR3 sequences, about a tenth seen only once; the top ten take about 6.9%. This material consisted of whole blood, taken in connection with sensitization to the hapten diphenylcyclopropenone (DPC). Receptor source: a woman aged 45 to 65 with alopecia areata. Some clones in this sample may be carry-over from other donors' samples. Both conserved end residues are part of each CDR3. The D gene is left open where the match is weak. Some rows mark clone size as missing; the rest say once, few, many or name a class of expanded clone.

j_gene: TRBJ2-2
v_gene: TRBV29-1
len: 13
d_gene: .
abundance: .
CDR3aa: CSVGATGSGELFF
CDR3nt: TGCAGCGTTGGGGCCACCGGCTCCGGGGAGCTGTTTTTT

j_gene: TRBJ1-1
v_gene: TRBV7-6
len: 16
d_gene: .
abundance: .
CDR3aa: CASSSNPGVMNTEAFF
CDR3nt: TGTGCCAGCAGCAGTAATCCAGGGGTGATGAACACTGAAGCTTTCTTT

j_gene: TRBJ2-4
v_gene: TRBV5-4
len: 13
d_gene: TRBD1
abundance: many
CDR3aa: CASSQGQGVIQYF
CDR3nt: TGTGCCAGCAGCCAAGGACAGGGTGTCATTCAGTACTTC

j_gene: TRBJ2-1
v_gene: TRBV29-1
len: 10
d_gene: .
abundance: .
CDR3aa: CSAPAGEQFF
CDR3nt: TGCAGCGCCCCAGCCGGGGAGCAGTTCTTC

j_gene: TRBJ1-2
v_gene: TRBV29-1
len: 13
d_gene: TRBD1
abundance: many
CDR3aa: CSVQDRGVYGYTF
CDR3nt: TGCAGCGTCCAGGACAGGGGAGTCTATGGCTACACCTTC

j_gene: TRBJ2-1
v_gene: TRBV3-1
len: 15
d_gene: .
abundance: many
CDR3aa: CASSQVTSGLDEQFF
CDR3nt: TGTGCCAGCAGCCAAGTCACTAGTGGGTTGGATGAGCAGTTCTTC

j_gene: TRBJ1-1
v_gene: TRBV29-1
len: 11
d_gene: TRBD1
abundance: few
CDR3aa: CSLRGQGEAFF
CDR3nt: TGCAGCTTGAGGGGGCAGGGTGAAGCTTTCTTT

j_gene: TRBJ2-1
v_gene: TRBV28
len: 13
d_gene: .
abundance: many
CDR3aa: CASSFSTDYEQFF
CDR3nt: TGTGCCAGCAGTTTCTCCACTGACTATGAGCAGTTCTTC

j_gene: TRBJ1-1
v_gene: TRBV20-1
len: 12
d_gene: .
abundance: few
CDR3aa: CRGNRGNTEAFF
CDR3nt: TGCAGGGGGAACCGAGGGAACACTGAAGCTTTCTTT

j_gene: TRBJ1-5
v_gene: TRBV7-9
len: 14
d_gene: TRBD1
abundance: many
CDR3aa: CASSSPGQGTRKHF
CDR3nt: TGTGCCAGCAGCTCACCGGGACAGGGGACTCGAAAGCATTTT

j_gene: TRBJ1-1
v_gene: TRBV19
len: 20
d_gene: .
abundance: few
CDR3aa: CASSILSPVSASRRVTEAFF
CDR3nt: TGTGCCAGTAGTATCTTGTCTCCGGTGTCAGCTTCAAGGCGCGTCACTGAAGCTTTCTTT

j_gene: TRBJ2-1
v_gene: TRBV7-9
len: 15
d_gene: TRBD2
abundance: .
CDR3aa: CASSLAGDSYNEQFF
CDR3nt: TGTGCCAGCAGTCTAGCGGGGGATTCCTACAATGAGCAGTTCTTC

j_gene: TRBJ2-5
v_gene: TRBV20-1
len: 15
d_gene: TRBD1
abundance: many
CDR3aa: CSANSGQNFQETQYF
CDR3nt: TGCAGTGCTAATTCGGGACAGAACTTCCAAGAGACCCAGTACTTC

j_gene: TRBJ2-3
v_gene: TRBV29-1
len: 12
d_gene: .
abundance: few
CDR3aa: CSVEDPGSAQYF
CDR3nt: TGCAGCGTTGAAGACCCGGGTTCTGCGCAGTATTTT

j_gene: TRBJ2-2
v_gene: TRBV3-1
len: 16
d_gene: .
abundance: .
CDR3aa: CASSQAGRGLTGELFF
CDR3nt: TGTGCCAGCAGCCAAGCTGGCCGGGGGCTCACCGGGGAGCTGTTTTTT

j_gene: TRBJ2-4
v_gene: TRBV20-1
len: 13
d_gene: .
abundance: many
CDR3aa: CSARSLAKNIQYF
CDR3nt: TGCAGTGCTAGGAGTTTAGCCAAAAACATTCAGTACTTC

j_gene: TRBJ1-2
v_gene: TRBV7-8
len: 14
d_gene: .
abundance: few
CDR3aa: CASSPRDGFYGYTF
CDR3nt: TGTGCCAGCAGCCCCCGGGACGGATTTTATGGCTACACCTTC

j_gene: TRBJ2-3
v_gene: TRBV27
len: 17
d_gene: .
abundance: .
CDR3aa: CASSLPSVQGLTDTQYF
CDR3nt: TGTGCCAGCAGTTTACCTTCTGTGCAGGGGCTGACAGATACGCAGTATTTT

j_gene: TRBJ1-1
v_gene: TRBV29-1
len: 13
d_gene: .
abundance: .
CDR3aa: CSVVEGPNTEAFF
CDR3nt: TGCAGCGTTGTTGAGGGACCGAACACTGAAGCTTTCTTT

j_gene: TRBJ2-1
v_gene: TRBV9
len: 17
d_gene: TRBD2
abundance: .
CDR3aa: CASSVALDGRAYNEQFF
CDR3nt: TGTGCCAGCAGCGTAGCCCTCGACGGGAGGGCCTACAATGAGCAGTTCTTC

j_gene: TRBJ2-4
v_gene: TRBV2
len: 15
d_gene: TRBD1
abundance: .
CDR3aa: CASSEGQGLENIQYF
CDR3nt: TGTGCCAGCAGTGAAGGACAGGGGTTGGAAAACATTCAGTACTTC

j_gene: TRBJ2-7
v_gene: TRBV6-6
len: 14
d_gene: TRBD1
abundance: .
CDR3aa: CACSYRDSAYEQYF
CDR3nt: TGTGCCTGCAGTTACAGGGACAGTGCCTACGAGCAGTACTTC

j_gene: TRBJ2-1
v_gene: TRBV7-3
len: 16
d_gene: .
abundance: many
CDR3aa: CASSLNRPSRHNEQFF
CDR3nt: TGTGCCAGCAGCTTAAATAGGCCTAGCCGTCACAATGAGCAGTTCTTC

j_gene: TRBJ1-5
v_gene: TRBV12-3/TRBV12-4
len: 15
d_gene: .
abundance: many
CDR3aa: CASSLGGVAGQPQHF
CDR3nt: TGTGCCAGCAGTCTAGGGGGAGTTGCGGGTCAGCCCCAGCATTTT

j_gene: TRBJ2-3
v_gene: TRBV11-1
len: 11
d_gene: .
abundance: few
CDR3aa: CASSPGPTQYF
CDR3nt: TGTGCCAGCAGCCCGGGCCCTACGCAGTATTTT

j_gene: TRBJ2-4
v_gene: TRBV11-2
len: 17
d_gene: TRBD2
abundance: .
CDR3aa: CASSFSTSGPLGRIRYF
CDR3nt: TGTGCCAGCAGCTTCTCGACTAGCGGGCCCCTCGGGCGCATTCGGTACTTC

j_gene: TRBJ2-1
v_gene: TRBV7-2
len: 17
d_gene: .
abundance: .
CDR3aa: CASSLSLGGTRANEQFF
CDR3nt: TGTGCCAGCAGCTTATCCCTGGGCGGGACCAGAGCGAATGAGCAGTTCTTC

j_gene: TRBJ2-1
v_gene: TRBV7-2
len: 15
d_gene: TRBD2
abundance: many
CDR3aa: CASSLDLAGMVEQFF
CDR3nt: TGTGCCAGCAGCTTAGATCTAGCGGGAATGGTTGAGCAGTTCTTC

j_gene: TRBJ2-3
v_gene: TRBV11-2
len: 14
d_gene: .
abundance: few
CDR3aa: CASSLVEIADTQYF
CDR3nt: TGTGCCAGCAGCTTAGTCGAGATCGCAGATACGCAGTATTTT

j_gene: TRBJ1-5
v_gene: TRBV12-3/TRBV12-4
len: 16
d_gene: .
abundance: few
CDR3aa: CASSFKGGGSNQPQHF
CDR3nt: TGTGCCAGCAGTTTTAAGGGTGGGGGGAGCAATCAGCCCCAGCATTTT

j_gene: TRBJ2-7
v_gene: TRBV29-1
len: 11
d_gene: TRBD1
abundance: many
CDR3aa: CSVKQGNEQYF
CDR3nt: TGCAGCGTTAAACAGGGGAACGAGCAGTACTTC

j_gene: TRBJ2-5
v_gene: TRBV10-2
len: 13
d_gene: .
abundance: many
CDR3aa: CASSEDTQETQYF
CDR3nt: TGCGCCAGCAGTGAGGACACGCAAGAGACCCAGTACTTC

j_gene: TRBJ2-7
v_gene: TRBV18
len: 17
d_gene: TRBD2
abundance: few
CDR3aa: CASSPGTSGGNSYEQYF
CDR3nt: TGTGCCAGCTCACCAGGGACTAGCGGAGGTAATTCCTACGAGCAGTACTTC

j_gene: TRBJ1-1
v_gene: TRBV7-9
len: 16
d_gene: TRBD1
abundance: .
CDR3aa: CASSPGDSRNRAEAFF
CDR3nt: TGTGCCAGCAGTCCAGGGGACAGCCGGAATCGGGCTGAAGCTTTCTTT

j_gene: TRBJ2-2
v_gene: TRBV12-3/TRBV12-4
len: 14
d_gene: .
abundance: .
CDR3aa: CASSFSVVTGELFF
CDR3nt: TGTGCCAGCAGTTTCAGTGTCGTCACCGGGGAGCTGTTTTTT

j_gene: TRBJ2-5
v_gene: TRBV20-1
len: 12
d_gene: .
abundance: .
CDR3aa: CSARVSQETQYF
CDR3nt: TGCAGTGCTAGGGTCAGCCAAGAGACCCAGTACTTC

j_gene: TRBJ2-1
v_gene: TRBV5-1
len: 18
d_gene: .
abundance: many
CDR3aa: CASSFYDGGASSYNEQFF
CDR3nt: TGCGCCAGCAGCTTCTACGATGGAGGGGCAAGCTCCTACAATGAGCAGTTCTTC

j_gene: TRBJ2-3
v_gene: TRBV18
len: 11
d_gene: .
abundance: many
CDR3aa: CASSPTDTQYF
CDR3nt: TGTGCCAGCTCACCCACAGATACGCAGTATTTT

j_gene: TRBJ2-3
v_gene: TRBV5-1
len: 13
d_gene: .
abundance: .
CDR3aa: CASSLEVSRPQYF
CDR3nt: TGCGCCAGCAGCTTGGAGGTTTCGAGGCCGCAGTATTTT

j_gene: TRBJ2-7
v_gene: TRBV20-1
len: 12
d_gene: TRBD1
abundance: hyperexpanded
CDR3aa: CSAFRGLHEQYF
CDR3nt: TGCAGTGCTTTCAGGGGGCTCCACGAGCAGTACTTC

j_gene: TRBJ2-1
v_gene: TRBV29-1
len: 13
d_gene: .
abundance: many
CDR3aa: CSGQHSSYNEQFF
CDR3nt: TGCAGCGGCCAGCACAGCTCCTACAATGAGCAGTTCTTC

j_gene: TRBJ2-1
v_gene: TRBV6-5
len: 18
d_gene: .
abundance: many
CDR3aa: CASSYGGGALGDYNEQFF
CDR3nt: TGTGCCAGCAGTTACGGGGGCGGCGCCTTAGGGGATTACAATGAGCAGTTCTTC

j_gene: TRBJ2-1
v_gene: TRBV21-1
len: 14
d_gene: .
abundance: .
CDR3aa: CAPRPSFSYNEQFF
CDR3nt: TGTGCCCCCAGACCCAGTTTCTCCTACAATGAGCAGTTCTTC

j_gene: TRBJ2-7
v_gene: TRBV7-9
len: 16
d_gene: TRBD2
abundance: many
CDR3aa: CASSQGLGLAGYEQYF
CDR3nt: TGTGCCAGCAGCCAAGGGTTGGGACTAGCGGGCTACGAGCAGTACTTC

j_gene: TRBJ2-1
v_gene: TRBV7-9
len: 21
d_gene: TRBD2
abundance: large
CDR3aa: CASSSLGTSELGQSSYNEQFF
CDR3nt: TGTGCCAGCAGCTCACTCGGGACTAGCGAGTTGGGTCAGAGCTCCTACAATGAGCAGTTCTTC

j_gene: TRBJ1-1
v_gene: TRBV9
len: 14
d_gene: .
abundance: medium-sized
CDR3aa: CASSVGGVGKEAFF
CDR3nt: TGTGCCAGCAGCGTAGGGGGCGTTGGGAAGGAAGCTTTCTTT

j_gene: TRBJ2-1
v_gene: TRBV20-1
len: 15
d_gene: .
abundance: many
CDR3aa: CSAGHARLDYNEQFF
CDR3nt: TGCAGTGCTGGCCATGCGCGGCTAGACTACAATGAGCAGTTCTTC

j_gene: TRBJ2-7
v_gene: TRBV20-1
len: 16
d_gene: TRBD2
abundance: many
CDR3aa: CSARALAGGDSYEQYF
CDR3nt: TGCAGTGCTCGCGCCCTAGCGGGAGGGGACTCCTACGAGCAGTACTTC

j_gene: TRBJ2-1
v_gene: TRBV18
len: 14
d_gene: .
abundance: many
CDR3aa: CASSPEGILDKQFF
CDR3nt: TGTGCCAGCTCACCCGAAGGGATCTTGGATAAGCAGTTCTTC